This note documents a single TCR beta chain sequence. The method was immunoSEQ multiplex PCR; TCRdb's version includes in-frame clones alone and lacks a portion of them. The sample records about 390,000 clones, around 93% being singletons. The CDR3 is 17 amino acids. V lost 3 bases to trimming and J lost 0 bases, with 17 bases between them. Germline CDR1 reads LNHDA; CDR2 reads SQIVND (reference sequence). The treatment here: approximately 18 received Ad26.COV2.S at low or high dose, single or two shots; roughly five received placebo; per-sample allocation not given. Collection of the samples took place on day 63 after the first injection of vaccine or placebo. The data derive from a study of Ad26.COV2.S vaccination and SARS-CoV-2 variants. In the study overall: Dosing was one shot or two shots 56 days apart.

This chain links TRBV19 with TRBJ2-5, with D unresolved. This TCR came from a person between 18 and 65 years old who received the Ad26.COV2.S COVID-19 vaccine or a placebo. Source: peripheral blood, taken in a trial of Ad26.COV2.S vaccine versus placebo. CDR3 in amino acids: CASSIRQLRGDQETQYF. The CDR3 DNA reads TGTGCCAGTAGTATCCGCCAGCTCCGAGGTGACCAAGAGACCCAGTACTTC.